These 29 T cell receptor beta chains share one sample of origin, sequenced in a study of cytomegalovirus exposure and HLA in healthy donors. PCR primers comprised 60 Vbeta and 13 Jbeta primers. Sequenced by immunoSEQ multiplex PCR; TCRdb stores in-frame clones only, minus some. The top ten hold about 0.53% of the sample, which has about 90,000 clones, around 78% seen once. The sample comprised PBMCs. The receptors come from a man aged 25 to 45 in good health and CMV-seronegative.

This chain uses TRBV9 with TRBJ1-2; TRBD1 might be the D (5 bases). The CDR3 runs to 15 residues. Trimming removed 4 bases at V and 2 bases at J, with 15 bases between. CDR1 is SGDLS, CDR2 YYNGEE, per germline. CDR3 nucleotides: TGTGCCAGCAGCCACCCGGGGGGGTCGAACTATGGCTACACCTTC. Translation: CASSHPGGSNYGYTF. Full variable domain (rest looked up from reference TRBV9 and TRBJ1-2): DSGVTQTPKHLITATGQRVTLRCSPRSGDLSVYWYQQSLDQGLQFLIQYYNGEERAKGNILERFSAQQFPDLHSELNLSSLELGDSALYFCASSHPGGSNYGYTFGSGTRLTVV.

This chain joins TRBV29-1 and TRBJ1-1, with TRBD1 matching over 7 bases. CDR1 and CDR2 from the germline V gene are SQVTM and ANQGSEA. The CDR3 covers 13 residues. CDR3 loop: CRGKQGTHTEAFF. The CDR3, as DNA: TGCAGAGGAAAACAGGGGACGCACACTGAAGCTTTCTTT.

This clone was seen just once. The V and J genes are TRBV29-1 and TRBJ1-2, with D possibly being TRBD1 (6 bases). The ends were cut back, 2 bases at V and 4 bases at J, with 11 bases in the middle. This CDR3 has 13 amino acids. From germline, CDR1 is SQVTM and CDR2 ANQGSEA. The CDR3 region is CSVELTGPYGYTF. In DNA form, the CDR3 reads TGCAGCGTTGAACTGACAGGACCCTATGGCTACACCTTC.

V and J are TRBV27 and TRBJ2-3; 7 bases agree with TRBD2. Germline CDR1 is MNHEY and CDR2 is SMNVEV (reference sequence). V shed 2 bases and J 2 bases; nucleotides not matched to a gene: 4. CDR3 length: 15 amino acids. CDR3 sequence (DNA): TGTGCCAGCAGTTTAAAAGCGGGGTCCACAGATACGCAGTATTTT. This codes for CASSLKAGSTDTQYF.

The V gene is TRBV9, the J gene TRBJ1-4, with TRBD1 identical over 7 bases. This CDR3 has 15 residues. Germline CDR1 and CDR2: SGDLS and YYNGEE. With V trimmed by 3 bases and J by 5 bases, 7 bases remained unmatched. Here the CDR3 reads CASSGRKTGNEKLFF. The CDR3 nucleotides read TGTGCCAGCAGCGGCCGAAAGACAGGGAATGAAAAACTGTTTTTT.

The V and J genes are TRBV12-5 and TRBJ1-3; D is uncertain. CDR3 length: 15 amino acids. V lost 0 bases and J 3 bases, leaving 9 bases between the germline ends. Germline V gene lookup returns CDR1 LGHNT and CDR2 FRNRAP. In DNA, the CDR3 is TGTGCTAGTGGTTTGGTACTGGCAGGTGGAAACACCATATATTTT. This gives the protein CASGLVLAGGNTIYF.

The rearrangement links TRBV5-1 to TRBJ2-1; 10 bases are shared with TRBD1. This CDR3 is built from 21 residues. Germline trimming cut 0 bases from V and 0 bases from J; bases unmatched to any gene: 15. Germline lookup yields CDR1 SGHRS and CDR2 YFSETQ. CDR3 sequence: CASSLAPTGTGVPRSYNEQFF. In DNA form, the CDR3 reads TGCGCCAGCAGCTTGGCTCCGACCGGGACAGGGGTCCCACGCTCCTACAATGAGCAGTTCTTC.

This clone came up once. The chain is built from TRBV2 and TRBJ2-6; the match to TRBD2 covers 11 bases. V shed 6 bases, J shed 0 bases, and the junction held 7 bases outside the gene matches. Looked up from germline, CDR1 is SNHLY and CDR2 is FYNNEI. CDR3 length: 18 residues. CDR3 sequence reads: CASSQASGRSSGANVLTF. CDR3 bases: TGTGCCAGCAGCCAGGCTAGCGGGAGGAGCTCTGGGGCCAACGTCCTGACTTTC.

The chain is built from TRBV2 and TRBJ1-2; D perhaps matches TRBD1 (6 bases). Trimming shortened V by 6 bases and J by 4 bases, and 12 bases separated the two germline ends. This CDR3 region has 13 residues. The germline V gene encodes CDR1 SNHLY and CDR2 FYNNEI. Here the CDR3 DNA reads TGTGCCAGCAGCACAGGGCCGATCTATGGCTACACCTTC. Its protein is CASSTGPIYGYTF.

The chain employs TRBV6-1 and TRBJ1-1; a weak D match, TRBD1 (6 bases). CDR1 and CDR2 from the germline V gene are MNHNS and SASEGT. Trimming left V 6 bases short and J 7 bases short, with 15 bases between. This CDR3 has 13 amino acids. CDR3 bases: TGTGCCAGCAGCCCCGTGGGGGGGCTTGAAGCTTTCTTT. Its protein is CASSPVGGLEAFF.

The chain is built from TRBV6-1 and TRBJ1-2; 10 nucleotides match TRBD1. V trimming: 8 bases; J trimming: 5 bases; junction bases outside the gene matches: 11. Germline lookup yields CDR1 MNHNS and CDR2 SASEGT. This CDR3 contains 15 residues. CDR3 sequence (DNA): TGTGCCAGCCGAGCCGGGACAGGGGCGAAATATGGCTACACCTTC. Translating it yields CASRAGTGAKYGYTF.

The CDR3: CASRLHLGRNQPQHF. In nucleotides, the CDR3 is TGTGCCAGCAGACTGCACCTAGGTAGGAATCAGCCCCAGCATTTT. The gene calls are TRBV28 and TRBJ1-5; D not resolved. In germline, CDR1 is MDHEN, CDR2 SYDVKM. The CDR3 totals 15 residues. Between the trimmed V and J ends, which lost 6 bases and 4 bases, there was a span of 16 bases. The entire variable domain, with the rest obtained from reference TRBV28 and TRBJ1-5, is as follows: DVKVTQSSRYLVKRTGEKVFLECVQDMDHENMFWYRQDPGLGLRLIYFSYDVKMKEKGDIPEGYSVSREKKERFSLILESASTNQTSMYLCASRLHLGRNQPQHFGDGTRLSIL.

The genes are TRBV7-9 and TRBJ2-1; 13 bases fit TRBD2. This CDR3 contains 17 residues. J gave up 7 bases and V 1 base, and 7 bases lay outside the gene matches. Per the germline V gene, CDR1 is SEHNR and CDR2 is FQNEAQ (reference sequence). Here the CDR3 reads CASSLGLAGGLKNEQFF. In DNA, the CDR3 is TGTGCCAGCAGCTTAGGACTAGCGGGGGGTCTAAAAAATGAGCAGTTCTTC.

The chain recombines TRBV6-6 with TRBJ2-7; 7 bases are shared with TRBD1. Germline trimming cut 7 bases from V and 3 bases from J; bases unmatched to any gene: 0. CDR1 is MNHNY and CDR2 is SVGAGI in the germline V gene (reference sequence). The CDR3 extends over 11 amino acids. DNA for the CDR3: TGTGCCAGCACAGGGGGCTACGAGCAGTACTTC. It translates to CASTGGYEQYF.

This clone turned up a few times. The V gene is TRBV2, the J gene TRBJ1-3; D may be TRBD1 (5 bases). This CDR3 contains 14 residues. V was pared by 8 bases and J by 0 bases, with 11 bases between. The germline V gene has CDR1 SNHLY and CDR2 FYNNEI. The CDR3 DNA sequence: TGTGCCAGCCGCTTTGACAGCTCTGGAAACACCATATATTTT. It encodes CASRFDSSGNTIYF.

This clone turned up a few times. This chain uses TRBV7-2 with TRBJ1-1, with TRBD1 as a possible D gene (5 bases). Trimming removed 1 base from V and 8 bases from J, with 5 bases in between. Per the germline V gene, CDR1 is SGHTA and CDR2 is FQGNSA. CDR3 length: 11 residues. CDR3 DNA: TGTGCCAGCAGCTTAGGGACAGAAGCTTTCTTT. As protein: CASSLGTEAFF.

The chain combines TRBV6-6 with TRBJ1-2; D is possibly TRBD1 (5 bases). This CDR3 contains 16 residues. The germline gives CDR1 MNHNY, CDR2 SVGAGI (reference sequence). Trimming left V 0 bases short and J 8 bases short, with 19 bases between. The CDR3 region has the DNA TGTGCCAGCAGTTACTCGAGAGGAGAGGCGGGACTCGGCTACACCTTC. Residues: CASSYSRGEAGLGYTF.

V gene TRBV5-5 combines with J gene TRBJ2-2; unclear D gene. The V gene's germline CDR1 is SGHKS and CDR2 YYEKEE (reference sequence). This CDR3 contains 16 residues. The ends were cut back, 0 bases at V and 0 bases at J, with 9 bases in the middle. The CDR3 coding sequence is TGTGCCAGCAGCTTGGGCCCCAGTCCGAACACCGGGGAGCTGTTTTTT. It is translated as CASSLGPSPNTGELFF.

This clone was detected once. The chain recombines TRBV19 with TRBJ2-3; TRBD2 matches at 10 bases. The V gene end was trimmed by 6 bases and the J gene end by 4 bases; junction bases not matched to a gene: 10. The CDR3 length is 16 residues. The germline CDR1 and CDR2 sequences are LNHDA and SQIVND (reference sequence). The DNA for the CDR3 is TGTGCCAGTAGGCCTAAAGCGGGAGGGTCTCCAGATACGCAGTATTTT. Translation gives CASRPKAGGSPDTQYF.

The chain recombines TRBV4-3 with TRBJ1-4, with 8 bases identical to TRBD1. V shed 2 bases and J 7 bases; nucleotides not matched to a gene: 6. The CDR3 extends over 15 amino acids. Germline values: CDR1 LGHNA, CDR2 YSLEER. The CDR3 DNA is TGCGCCAGCAGCCAAAACAGGGGGAAAGGTGAAAAACTGTTTTTT. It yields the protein CASSQNRGKGEKLFF.

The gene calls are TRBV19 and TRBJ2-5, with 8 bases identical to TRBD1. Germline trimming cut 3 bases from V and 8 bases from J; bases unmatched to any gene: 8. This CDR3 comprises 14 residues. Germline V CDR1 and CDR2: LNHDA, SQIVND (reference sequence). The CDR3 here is CASSIRSGGDTQYF. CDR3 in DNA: TGTGCCAGTAGTATTAGGTCAGGGGGCGATACCCAGTACTTC.

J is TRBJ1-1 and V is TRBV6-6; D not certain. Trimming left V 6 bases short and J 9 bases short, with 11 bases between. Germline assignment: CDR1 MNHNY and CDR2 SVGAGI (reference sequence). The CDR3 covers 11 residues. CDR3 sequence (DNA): TGTGCCAGCAGGGCGCCCAGGAAAGCTTTCTTT. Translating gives CASRAPRKAFF.

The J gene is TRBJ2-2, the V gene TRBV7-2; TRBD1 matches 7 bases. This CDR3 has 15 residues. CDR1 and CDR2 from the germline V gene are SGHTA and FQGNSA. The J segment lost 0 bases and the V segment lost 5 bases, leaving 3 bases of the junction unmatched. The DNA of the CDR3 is TGTGCCAGCAGCCGACAGGGAGCGAACACCGGGGAGCTGTTTTTT. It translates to CASSRQGANTGELFF.

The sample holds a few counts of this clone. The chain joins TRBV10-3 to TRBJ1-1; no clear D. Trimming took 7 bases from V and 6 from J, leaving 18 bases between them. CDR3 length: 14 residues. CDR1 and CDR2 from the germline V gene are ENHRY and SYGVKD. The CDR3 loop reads CAIKVRRVESEAFF. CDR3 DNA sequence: TGTGCCATCAAAGTTAGGAGGGTGGAATCTGAAGCTTTCTTT.

In DNA, the CDR3 is TGTGCCAGCAGTTTACTGAACACCGGGGAGCTGTTTTTT. Its protein is CASSLLNTGELFF. The chain recombines TRBV28 with TRBJ2-2; D uncertain. With 2 bases removed from V and 1 base from J, the gap between germline ends came to 2 bases. Germline lookup yields CDR1 MDHEN and CDR2 SYDVKM. The CDR3 loop spans 13 amino acids. The whole variable domain, filled in from reference TRBV28 and TRBJ2-2, reads DVKVTQSSRYLVKRTGEKVFLECVQDMDHENMFWYRQDPGLGLRLIYFSYDVKMKEKGDIPEGYSVSREKKERFSLILESASTNQTSMYLCASSLLNTGELFFGEGSRLTVL.

CDR3 loop: CASSPGTGGKDYGYTF. The CDR3 nucleotides are TGTGCCAGCAGCCCAGGGACAGGGGGCAAAGACTATGGCTACACCTTC. The chain links TRBV7-9 to TRBJ1-2; the match to TRBD1 covers 12 bases. Germline V gene lookup returns CDR1 SEHNR and CDR2 FQNEAQ (reference sequence). This CDR3 region has 16 residues. V dropped 5 bases and J dropped 3; count of bases not matched to a gene: 7.

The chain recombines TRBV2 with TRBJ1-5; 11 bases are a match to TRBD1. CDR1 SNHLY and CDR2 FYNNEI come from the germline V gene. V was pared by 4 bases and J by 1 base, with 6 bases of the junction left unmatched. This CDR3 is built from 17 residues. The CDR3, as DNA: TGTGCCAGCAGTGTCCCCGGACAGGGGGCAAGCAATCAGCCCCAGCATTTT. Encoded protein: CASSVPGQGASNQPQHF.

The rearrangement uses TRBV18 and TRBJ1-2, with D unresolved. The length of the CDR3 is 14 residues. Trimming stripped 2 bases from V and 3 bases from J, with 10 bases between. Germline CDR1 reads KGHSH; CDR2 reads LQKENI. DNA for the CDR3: TGTGCCAGCTCACCATCGGAGGGTGACTATGGCTACACCTTC. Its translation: CASSPSEGDYGYTF. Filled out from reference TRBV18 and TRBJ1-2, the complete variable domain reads NAGVMQNPRHLVRRRGQEARLRCSPMKGHSHVYWYRQLPEEGLKFMVYLQKENIIDESGMPKERFSAEFPKEGPSILRIQQVVRGDSAAYFCASSPSEGDYGYTFGSGTRLTVV.

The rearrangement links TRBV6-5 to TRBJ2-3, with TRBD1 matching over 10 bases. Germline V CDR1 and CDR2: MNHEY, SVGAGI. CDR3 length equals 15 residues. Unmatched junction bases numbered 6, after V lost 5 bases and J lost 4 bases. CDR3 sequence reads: CASSGGQGRSDTQYF. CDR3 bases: TGTGCCAGCAGTGGGGGACAGGGGAGATCAGATACGCAGTATTTT.